These 5 T cell receptor beta chains were sequenced from one sample in a study of cytomegalovirus exposure and HLA in healthy donors. Data came from immunoSEQ multiplex PCR; TCRdb stores just in-frame clones and leaves some out. The table records 80,000 to 100,000 clones, around 90% of them present only once. The specimen was PBMCs. These receptors originate from a woman aged 25-40 years in good health and CMV-seronegative.

In this sample, this clone turned up once. V and J are TRBV2 and TRBJ1-2, with 8 bases that match TRBD1. This CDR3 has 14 amino acids. Germline V CDR1 and CDR2: SNHLY, FYNNEI. J lost 3 bases, V lost 4 bases, and 4 bases had no gene match. The DNA for the CDR3 is TGTGCCAGCAGTGTTGCAGGGGGCTACTATGGCTACACCTTC. This sequence encodes CASSVAGGYYGYTF.

The J gene is TRBJ2-7, the V gene TRBV2; 12 bases agree with TRBD2. V shed 5 bases, J shed 7 bases, and the junction held 12 bases outside the gene matches. The CDR3 is 16 amino acids. Germline values: CDR1 SNHLY, CDR2 FYNNEI. CDR3 residues: CASSRRTSGASREQYF. The CDR3 coding sequence is TGTGCCAGCAGTCGAAGGACTAGCGGGGCTTCGCGGGAGCAGTACTTC.

The chain recombines TRBV19 with TRBJ1-1; D is ambiguous. Germline assignment: CDR1 LNHDA and CDR2 SQIVND (reference sequence). Trimming took off 9 bases at V and 3 bases at J, with 8 bases between the two ends. This CDR3 has 11 residues. The CDR3 reads CASLGYTEAFF. Written as DNA, the CDR3 is TGTGCCAGCCTCGGTTACACTGAAGCTTTCTTT.

The chain carries TRBV2 and TRBJ1-1; 8 bases match TRBD1. The J segment lost 4 bases and the V segment lost 4 bases, leaving 8 bases of the junction unmatched. Germline V gene lookup returns CDR1 SNHLY and CDR2 FYNNEI. This CDR3 spans 15 amino acids. CDR3 in amino acids: CASSVSGQGGTEAFF. For the CDR3, the DNA is TGTGCCAGCAGTGTCTCAGGACAGGGCGGCACTGAAGCTTTCTTT.

The chain employs TRBV29-1 and TRBJ2-5, with D maybe TRBD1 (5 bases). The CDR3 runs to 12 residues. The V gene's germline CDR1 is SQVTM and CDR2 ANQGSEA. V lost 5 bases and J lost 5, with 12 bases in between. The CDR3 sequence is CSVNLGQETQYF. The DNA of the CDR3 is TGCAGCGTTAACCTGGGGCAGGAGACCCAGTACTTC.